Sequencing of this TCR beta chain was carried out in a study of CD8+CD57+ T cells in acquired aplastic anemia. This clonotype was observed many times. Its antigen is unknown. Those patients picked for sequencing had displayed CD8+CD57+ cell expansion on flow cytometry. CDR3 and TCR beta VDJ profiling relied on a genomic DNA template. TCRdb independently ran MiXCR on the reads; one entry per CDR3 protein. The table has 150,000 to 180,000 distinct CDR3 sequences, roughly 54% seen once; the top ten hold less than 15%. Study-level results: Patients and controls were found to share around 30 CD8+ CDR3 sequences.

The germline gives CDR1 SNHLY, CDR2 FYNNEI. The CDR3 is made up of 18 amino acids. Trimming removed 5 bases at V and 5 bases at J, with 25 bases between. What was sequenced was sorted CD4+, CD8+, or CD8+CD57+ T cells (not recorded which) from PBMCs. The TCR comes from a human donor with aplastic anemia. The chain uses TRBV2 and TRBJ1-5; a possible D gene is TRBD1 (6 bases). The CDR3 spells CASSSYEDRPSVDQPQHF. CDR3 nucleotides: TGTGCCAGCAGTTCTTATGAAGACAGGCCCTCGGTAGATCAGCCCCAGCATTTT.